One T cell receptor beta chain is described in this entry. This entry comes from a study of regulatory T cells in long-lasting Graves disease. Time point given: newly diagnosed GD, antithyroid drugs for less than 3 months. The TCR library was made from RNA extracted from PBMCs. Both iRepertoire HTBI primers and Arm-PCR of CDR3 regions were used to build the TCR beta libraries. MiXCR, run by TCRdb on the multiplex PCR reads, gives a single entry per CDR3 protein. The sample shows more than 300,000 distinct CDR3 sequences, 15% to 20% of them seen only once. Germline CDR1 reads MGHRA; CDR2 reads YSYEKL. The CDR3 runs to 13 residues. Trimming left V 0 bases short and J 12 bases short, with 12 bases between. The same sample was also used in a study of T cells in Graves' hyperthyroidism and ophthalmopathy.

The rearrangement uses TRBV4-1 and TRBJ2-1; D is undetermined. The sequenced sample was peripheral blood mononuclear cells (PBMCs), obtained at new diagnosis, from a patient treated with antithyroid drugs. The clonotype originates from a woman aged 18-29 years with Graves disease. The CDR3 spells CASSQDNALGQFF. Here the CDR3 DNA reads TGCGCCAGCAGCCAAGATAACGCCTTGGGGCAGTTCTTC.